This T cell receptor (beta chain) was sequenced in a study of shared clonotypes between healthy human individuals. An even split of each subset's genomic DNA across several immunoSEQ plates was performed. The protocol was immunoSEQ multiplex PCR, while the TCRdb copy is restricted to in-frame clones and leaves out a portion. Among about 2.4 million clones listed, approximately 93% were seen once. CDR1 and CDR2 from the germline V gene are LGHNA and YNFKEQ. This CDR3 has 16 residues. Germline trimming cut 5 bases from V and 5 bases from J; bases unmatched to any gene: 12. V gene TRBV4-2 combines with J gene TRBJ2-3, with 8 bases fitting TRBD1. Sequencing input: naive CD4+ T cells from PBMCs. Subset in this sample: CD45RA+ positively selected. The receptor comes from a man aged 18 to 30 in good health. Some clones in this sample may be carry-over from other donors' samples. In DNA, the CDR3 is TGTGCCAGCAGCGCGCCGGGACAGGCCTCCTTAGATACGCAGTATTTT. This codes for CASSAPGQASLDTQYF.